This T cell receptor beta chain was sequenced during a study of blood T cell repertoires in COVID-19. As processed by the authors: Estimation of nucleated cell counts was performed using reference gene primer amplification. Only in-frame clones appear in the TCRdb table, and some are missing; sequencing was by immunoSEQ multiplex PCR. The V and J calls and the clone size are those of that table, but D and trimming were determined from the DNA. The sample yields under 9,000 clones, 86% seen once. The CDR3 covers 15 residues. Per the germline V gene, CDR1 is LNHDA and CDR2 is SQIVND (reference sequence). The V segment lost 6 bases and the J segment 5 bases; nucleotides outside the gene matches: 11.

Sequencing was done on a sample of peripheral blood. The sequence derives from a human donor with active COVID-19. The donor label of this sample is uncertain. The rearrangement links TRBV19 to TRBJ2-7, with TRBD1 matching over 9 bases. CDR3 region: CASSGGQGGLHEQYF. DNA of the CDR3: TGTGCCAGTAGCGGGGGACAGGGAGGACTCCACGAGCAGTACTTC.